This is a list of T cell receptor beta chains from one sample in a study of cytomegalovirus exposure and HLA in healthy donors. TCRdb's copy holds only in-frame clones and misses some; the assay was immunoSEQ multiplex PCR. This sample has roughly 160,000 clones, with over 70% found just once. What was sequenced was PBMCs. All receptors come from a boy aged 2-15 years in good health and CMV-seronegative. Both conserved end residues are part of each CDR3. D genes are given only for firm matches. Only part of the rows carry a size: once, few, many, or a class if the clone is expanded.

j_call d_call v_call clone_size cdr3_aa cdr3_nt
TRBJ1-1 NA TRBV23-1 few CASSQTVRALTDMIFYTEAFF TGCGCCAGCAGTCAGACAGTCAGGGCCCTGACAGACATGATTTTTTACACTGAAGCTTTCTTT
TRBJ2-3 TRBD2 TRBV30 NA CAWASGGLFTQYF TGTGCCTGGGCTAGCGGGGGGTTGTTCACGCAGTATTTT
TRBJ2-5 TRBD1 TRBV11-2 NA CASSLWGQSQETQYF TGTGCCAGCAGCTTATGGGGACAGTCACAAGAGACCCAGTACTTC
TRBJ2-7 TRBD2 TRBV9 once CASSPGEGYEQYF TGTGCCAGCAGCCCTGGGGAGGGCTACGAGCAGTACTTC
TRBJ1-6 NA TRBV30 NA CAWSGFGYNSPLHF TGTGCCTGGAGTGGTTTCGGTTATAATTCACCCCTCCACTTT
TRBJ2-3 NA TRBV11-2 NA CASSPRDTPDTQYF TGTGCCAGCAGCCCCCGGGACACTCCAGATACGCAGTATTTT
TRBJ1-6 TRBD1 TRBV6-5 NA CASSYGPQGGSPLHF TGTGCCAGCAGTTACGGTCCCCAGGGGGGATCACCCCTCCACTTT
TRBJ1-1 TRBD1 TRBV27 NA CASSLGQGTNTEAFF TGTGCCAGCAGTTTAGGACAGGGGACGAACACTGAAGCTTTCTTT
TRBJ2-5 TRBD2 TRBV7-6 NA CASSLSGLQETQYF TGTGCCAGCAGCTTATCGGGACTACAAGAGACCCAGTACTTC
TRBJ1-1 NA TRBV5-6 few CASSLGLLTEAFF TGTGCCAGCAGCTTGGGACTCCTCACTGAAGCTTTCTTT
TRBJ1-1 TRBD1 TRBV7-2 NA CASSSYRGGNTEAFF TGTGCCAGCAGCTCGTACAGGGGGGGGAACACTGAAGCTTTCTTT
TRBJ1-3 NA TRBV4-3 NA CASSQESPGAGNTIYF TGCGCCAGCAGCCAAGAAAGCCCAGGCGCTGGAAACACCATATATTTT
TRBJ1-4 NA TRBV5-6 NA CASSLEGVGKLFF TGTGCCAGCAGCTTGGAGGGGGTGGGAAAACTGTTTTTT
TRBJ1-1 TRBD1 TRBV4-1 NA CASSTDRGLVTEAFF TGCGCCAGCAGCACGGACAGGGGGCTGGTCACTGAAGCTTTCTTT
TRBJ2-2 NA TRBV4-1 NA CASSQDAADTGELFF TGCGCCAGCAGCCAAGATGCGGCAGATACCGGGGAGCTGTTTTTT
TRBJ1-4 NA TRBV5-1 NA CASSSNPGTQATNEKLFF TGCGCCAGCAGCTCTAATCCCGGGACACAAGCAACTAATGAAAAACTGTTTTTT
TRBJ1-1 NA TRBV6-5 NA CASSYRQVGWDTEAFF TGTGCCAGCAGTTACCGCCAGGTCGGTTGGGACACTGAAGCTTTCTTT
TRBJ1-1 NA TRBV18 NA CASHLARATNTEAFF TGTGCCAGCCACCTGGCGAGGGCCACTAACACTGAAGCTTTCTTT
TRBJ2-7 TRBD2 TRBV11-2 NA CASSWSGAGGSYEQYF TGTGCCAGCAGCTGGAGTGGGGCGGGAGGGTCCTACGAGCAGTACTTC
TRBJ2-5 TRBD2 TRBV7-2 NA CASSLAIAGGETQYF TGTGCCAGCAGCTTAGCCATAGCGGGGGGTGAGACCCAGTACTTC
TRBJ1-3 NA TRBV5-1 NA CASSLKPPFSGNTIYF TGCGCCAGCAGCTTGAAGCCCCCGTTCTCTGGAAACACCATATATTTT
TRBJ1-2 TRBD1 TRBV28 NA CASSPSKGAYGYTF TGTGCCAGCAGTCCCTCGAAGGGGGCCTATGGCTACACCTTC
TRBJ1-3 TRBD1 TRBV30 NA CAWNPKQGAPGNTIYF TGTGCCTGGAATCCTAAACAGGGGGCGCCGGGAAACACCATATATTTT
TRBJ2-3 NA TRBV5-1 NA CASSQRQHTDTQYF TGCGCCAGCAGCCAGCGACAGCACACAGATACGCAGTATTTT
TRBJ1-2 TRBD1 TRBV7-9 NA CASSLPTGLYNGYTF TGTGCCAGCAGCCTACCGACAGGGTTGTACAATGGCTACACCTTC
TRBJ1-5 TRBD1 TRBV15 NA CATSREAGGRGNQPQHF TGTGCCACCAGCAGAGAGGCAGGGGGGCGAGGCAATCAGCCCCAGCATTTT
TRBJ2-5 TRBD2 TRBV7-2 few CASSGGVQETQYF TGTGCCAGCTCCGGGGGGGTGCAAGAGACCCAGTACTTC
TRBJ1-1 NA TRBV12-5 NA CASGYLGGGGTEAFF TGTGCTAGTGGTTACTTAGGGGGTGGGGGCACTGAAGCTTTCTTT
TRBJ1-2 TRBD1 TRBV7-2 NA CASSSSGTVNSNGYTF TGTGCCAGCAGCTCGTCCGGGACAGTAAACAGTAATGGCTACACCTTC
TRBJ1-2 TRBD1 TRBV15 NA CATSRAGTGNYGYTF TGTGCCACCAGCAGGGCCGGGACAGGCAACTATGGCTACACCTTC
TRBJ2-1 TRBD1 TRBV13 few CASSLYGTGWDNEQFF TGTGCCAGCAGCTTATACGGGACAGGGTGGGACAATGAGCAGTTCTTC
TRBJ2-5 TRBD2 TRBV2 NA CASSEALAGAARETQYF TGTGCCAGCAGTGAAGCCCTAGCGGGGGCCGCAAGGGAGACCCAGTACTTC
TRBJ1-3 NA TRBV4-2 NA CASSQVDSTSGNTIYF TGTGCCAGCAGCCAAGTAGACAGTACCTCTGGAAACACCATATATTTT
TRBJ2-7 NA TRBV5-1 NA CASSNNPQEEQYF TGCGCCAGCAGCAACAATCCACAGGAAGAGCAGTACTTC
TRBJ2-3 NA TRBV9 NA CASSVVGTTDTQYF TGTGCCAGCAGCGTAGTTGGGACAACAGATACGCAGTATTTT
TRBJ2-3 NA TRBV12-5 NA CASGRGGQLSTDTQYF TGTGCTAGTGGTAGGGGGGGACAACTAAGCACAGATACGCAGTATTTT
TRBJ2-5 NA TRBV18 NA CASSPRAESETQYF TGTGCCAGCTCACCACGGGCAGAGTCGGAGACCCAGTACTTC
TRBJ1-1 NA TRBV30 once CAWANLYAEAFF TGTGCCTGGGCGAACCTATACGCTGAAGCTTTCTTT
TRBJ2-7 NA TRBV20-1 NA CSARDYTEQYF TGCAGTGCTAGGGACTACACCGAGCAGTACTTC
TRBJ2-1 NA TRBV29-1 NA CSHILIRGKNNEQFF TGCAGCCATATCTTGATTAGGGGTAAGAACAATGAGCAGTTCTTC
TRBJ2-5 TRBD1 TRBV5-4 NA CASGRTGQETQYF TGTGCCAGCGGGCGGACAGGGCAGGAGACCCAGTACTTC
TRBJ2-1 TRBD1 TRBV10-1 NA CASSEAPGTGWNEQFF TGCGCCAGCAGTGAAGCTCCCGGGACAGGGTGGAATGAGCAGTTCTTC
TRBJ2-2 TRBD2 TRBV6-1 NA CASSEGVREVTGELFF TGTGCCAGCAGTGAAGGTGTGCGGGAGGTCACCGGGGAGCTGTTTTTT
TRBJ1-5 NA TRBV27 NA CASSLLMGGNQPQHF TGTGCCAGCAGTTTATTAATGGGCGGGAATCAGCCCCAGCATTTT
TRBJ2-1 NA TRBV11-2 NA CASSRGGNEQFF TGTGCCAGCAGCCGGGGTGGGAATGAGCAGTTCTTC
TRBJ2-3 TRBD2 TRBV6-1 NA CASSEAGGPGDTQYF TGTGCCAGCAGTGAGGCGGGAGGGCCCGGAGATACGCAGTATTTT
TRBJ2-2 NA TRBV7-9 NA CASSSGVLGELFF TGTGCCAGCAGCTCGGGGGTACTCGGGGAGCTGTTTTTT
TRBJ2-2 NA TRBV18 NA CASSPRTGELFF TGTGCCAGCTCACCGCGCACCGGGGAGCTGTTTTTT
TRBJ2-7 NA TRBV5-5 NA CASSLDSWNEQYF TGTGCCAGCAGCTTGGACAGTTGGAACGAGCAGTACTTC
TRBJ1-1 NA TRBV28 NA CASSLSPMGGTEAFF TGTGCCAGCAGTTTATCGCCGATGGGGGGCACTGAAGCTTTCTTT
TRBJ2-1 TRBD2 TRBV7-2 NA CASSRTSGDNEQFF TGTGCCAGCAGTAGGACTAGCGGAGACAATGAGCAGTTCTTC
TRBJ2-5 TRBD2 TRBV6-1 NA CASRLTSGKETQYF TGTGCCAGCAGACTGACTAGCGGGAAGGAGACCCAGTACTTC
TRBJ1-1 TRBD1 TRBV5-4 NA CASSTAGQGSTEAFF TGTGCCAGCAGCACAGCGGGACAGGGGAGCACTGAAGCTTTCTTT
TRBJ2-3 TRBD2 TRBV11-3 NA CASSPSGDPTDTQYF TGTGCCAGCAGTCCTAGCGGGGATCCCACAGATACGCAGTATTTT
TRBJ2-7 NA TRBV7-2 NA CASSLPGKGGEQYF TGTGCCAGCAGCTTGCCCGGGAAGGGAGGCGAGCAGTACTTC
TRBJ1-2 NA TRBV6-1 NA CASSEDGGRYGYTF TGTGCCAGCAGTGAAGACGGAGGACGCTATGGCTACACCTTC
TRBJ1-6 NA TRBV25-1 NA CASSRGALNSPLHF TGTGCCAGCAGTCGTGGGGCTCTCAATTCACCCCTCCACTTT
TRBJ2-1 TRBD2 TRBV10-3 NA CAISEFSGGENEQFF TGTGCCATCAGTGAGTTTAGCGGGGGGGAAAATGAGCAGTTCTTC
TRBJ1-2 TRBD1 TRBV10-2 NA CASSGGQGGGGYTF TGCGCCAGCTCCGGGGGACAGGGGGGAGGTGGCTACACCTTC
TRBJ1-5 NA TRBV15 NA CATSRVRQAGNQPQHF TGTGCCACCAGCAGAGTTAGACAGGCTGGAAATCAGCCCCAGCATTTT